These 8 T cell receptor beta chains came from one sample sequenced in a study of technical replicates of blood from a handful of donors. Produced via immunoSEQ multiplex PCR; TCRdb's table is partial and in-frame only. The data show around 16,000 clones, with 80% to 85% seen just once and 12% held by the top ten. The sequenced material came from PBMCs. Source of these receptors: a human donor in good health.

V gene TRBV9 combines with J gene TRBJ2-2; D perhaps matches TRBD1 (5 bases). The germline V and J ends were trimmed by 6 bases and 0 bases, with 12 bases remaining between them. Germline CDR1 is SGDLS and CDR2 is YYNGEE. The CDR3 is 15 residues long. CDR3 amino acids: CASTGAGTNTGELFF. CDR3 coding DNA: TGTGCCAGCACGGGCGCAGGGACGAACACCGGGGAGCTGTTTTTT. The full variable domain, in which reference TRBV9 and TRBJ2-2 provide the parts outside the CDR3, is DSGVTQTPKHLITATGQRVTLRCSPRSGDLSVYWYQQSLDQGLQFLIQYYNGEERAKGNILERFSAQQFPDLHSELNLSSLELGDSALYFCASTGAGTNTGELFFGEGSRLTVL.

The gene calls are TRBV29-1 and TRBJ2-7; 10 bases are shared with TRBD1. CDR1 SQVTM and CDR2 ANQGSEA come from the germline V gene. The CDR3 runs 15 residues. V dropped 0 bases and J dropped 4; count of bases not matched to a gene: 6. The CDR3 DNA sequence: TGCAGCGTTGAAGATCGGGGACAGGGGAGGTACGAGCAGTACTTC. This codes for CSVEDRGQGRYEQYF.

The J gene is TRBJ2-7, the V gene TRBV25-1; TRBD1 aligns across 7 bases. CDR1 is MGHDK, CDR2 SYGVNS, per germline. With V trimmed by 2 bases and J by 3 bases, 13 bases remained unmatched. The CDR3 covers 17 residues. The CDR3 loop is CASSEDLYRGGRYEQYF. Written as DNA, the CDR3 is TGTGCCAGCAGTGAAGACCTATACAGGGGTGGCCGCTACGAGCAGTACTTC.

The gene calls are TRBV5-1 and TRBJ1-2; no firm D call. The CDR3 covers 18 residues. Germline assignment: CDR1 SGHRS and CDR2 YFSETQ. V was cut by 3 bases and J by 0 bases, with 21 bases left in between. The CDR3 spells CASSSAAHGVRTNYGYTF. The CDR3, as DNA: TGCGCCAGCAGCTCCGCTGCCCACGGGGTGAGGACTAACTATGGCTACACCTTC.

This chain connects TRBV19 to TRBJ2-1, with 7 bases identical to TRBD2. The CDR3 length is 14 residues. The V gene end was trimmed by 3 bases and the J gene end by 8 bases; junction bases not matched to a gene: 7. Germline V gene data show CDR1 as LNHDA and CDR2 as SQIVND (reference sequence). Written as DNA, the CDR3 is TGTGCCAGTAGTATCACCCGGACTAGTCATGAGCAGTTCTTC. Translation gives CASSITRTSHEQFF.

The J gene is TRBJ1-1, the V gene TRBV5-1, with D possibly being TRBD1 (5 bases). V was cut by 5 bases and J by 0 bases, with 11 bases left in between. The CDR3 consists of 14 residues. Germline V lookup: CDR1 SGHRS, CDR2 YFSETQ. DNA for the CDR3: TGCGCCAGCAGTTCGACAGTAATGAACACTGAAGCTTTCTTT. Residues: CASSSTVMNTEAFF. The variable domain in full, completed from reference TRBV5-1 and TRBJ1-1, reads KAGVTQTPRYLIKTRGQQVTLSCSPISGHRSVSWYQQTPGQGLQFLFEYFSETQRNKGNFPGRFSGRQFSNSRSEMNVSTLELGDSALYLCASSSTVMNTEAFFGQGTRLTVV.

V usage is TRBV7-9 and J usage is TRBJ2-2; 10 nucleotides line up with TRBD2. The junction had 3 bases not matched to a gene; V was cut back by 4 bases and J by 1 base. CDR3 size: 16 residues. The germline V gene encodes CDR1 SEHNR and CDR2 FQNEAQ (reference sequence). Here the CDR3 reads CASSSIAGGNTGELFF. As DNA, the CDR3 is TGTGCCAGCAGCTCCATAGCGGGAGGGAACACCGGGGAGCTGTTTTTT.

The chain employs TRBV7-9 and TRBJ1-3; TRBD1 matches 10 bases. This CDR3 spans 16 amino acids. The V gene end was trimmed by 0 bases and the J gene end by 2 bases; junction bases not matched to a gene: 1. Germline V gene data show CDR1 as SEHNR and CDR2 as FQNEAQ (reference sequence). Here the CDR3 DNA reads TGTGCCAGCAGCTTAGCGGGGACAGGGGCTGGAAACACCATATATTTT. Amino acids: CASSLAGTGAGNTIYF.